The text below deals with one TCR beta chain. The sample is drawn from a study of blood T cell repertoires in COVID-19. TCRdb's copy holds only in-frame clones and misses some; the assay was immunoSEQ multiplex PCR. The table shows 170,000 or so clones, with 90% to 95% occurring only once. V shed 0 bases and J 5 bases; nucleotides not matched to a gene: 10. Per germline, CDR1 SGHRS and CDR2 YFSETQ. This CDR3 is 16 amino acids long. This TCR derives from a man aged 45-65 years with acute or convalescent COVID-19. Source material: peripheral blood. V and J are TRBV5-1 and TRBJ2-5, with 7 nucleotides matching TRBD1. This CDR3 reads CASSLGAQGLRETQYF. The CDR3 DNA sequence: TGCGCCAGCAGCTTGGGCGCACAGGGGCTTCGGGAGACCCAGTACTTC.